The 3 T cell receptor beta chains below were found in one sample sequenced in a study of blood T cell repertoires in COVID-19. The protocol was immunoSEQ multiplex PCR, while the TCRdb copy is restricted to in-frame clones and leaves out a portion. The sample comprises more than 250,000 clones, more than 75% of which are singletons, and approximately 5.3% rests with the top ten. Sequencing was performed on PBMCs or T cells enriched from blood (not recorded which). These receptors were obtained from a woman aged 25 to 39 who had recovered from COVID-19.

This chain connects TRBV5-1 to TRBJ1-5, with 7 bases identical to TRBD1. CDR1 is SGHRS and CDR2 is YFSETQ in the germline V gene. Losses at the gene ends were 4 bases for V and 4 bases for J; bases not matched to a gene: 8. This CDR3 contains 15 residues. CDR3 sequence: CASSQGPGGNQPQHF. In nucleotides, the CDR3 is TGCGCCAGCAGCCAAGGCCCAGGGGGAAATCAGCCCCAGCATTTT.

The chain joins TRBV3-1 (or the pseudogene TRBV3-2) to TRBJ2-5, with D possibly TRBD2 on 6 matching bases. The CDR3 spans 13 residues. The V gene lost 10 bases and the J gene lost 2 bases, with 14 bases spanning the gap. CDR1 is LGHDT and CDR2 is YNNKEL in the germline V gene (reference sequence). DNA for the CDR3: TGTGCCATCGGAGGGAGGATTCAAGAGACCCAGTACTTC. As protein: CAIGGRIQETQYF.

The chain carries TRBV5-1 and TRBJ2-7; tentatively, D is TRBD1 (6 bases). V gave up 2 bases and J gave up 6 bases, with 30 bases separating them. Germline lookup yields CDR1 SGHRS and CDR2 YFSETQ. This CDR3 spans 19 amino acids. The CDR3 protein is CASSFSLTGAGQTLGEQYF. The CDR3 region has the DNA TGCGCCAGCAGCTTTTCCTTAACTGGGGCCGGACAGACTTTGGGCGAGCAGTACTTC.